One and the same sample provided the 23 T cell receptor beta chains below, sequenced in a study of T cells in narcolepsy. Produced via immunoSEQ multiplex PCR; TCRdb's table is partial and in-frame only. This table has over 25,000 clones, about 89% appearing once. Sequenced: CD45RA- memory CD4+ T cells from PBMCs. The receptors stem from a human donor with narcolepsy.

The chain couples TRBV5-4 to TRBJ1-5, with no clear D. Germline assignment: CDR1 SGHNT and CDR2 YYREEE (reference sequence). The CDR3 contains 14 residues. V gave up 3 bases and J gave up 3 bases, with 10 bases separating them. The CDR3, as DNA: TGTGCCAGCAGCTGGCGAGGTTTCAATCAGCCCCAGCATTTT. This translates into CASSWRGFNQPQHF.

This clone was found a few times. The chain recombines TRBV28 with TRBJ2-7; D tentatively fits TRBD1 or TRBD2 (5 bases each). The V and J ends lost 10 bases and 2 bases respectively, with 18 bases between them. CDR3 length: 14 amino acids. Per germline, CDR1 MDHEN and CDR2 SYDVKM. The CDR3 protein is CATSTGTEPYEQYV. CDR3 bases: TGTGCCACTTCGACCGGGACCGAACCCTACGAGCAGTACGTC.

The CDR3 region is CASSQRVGFGYGYTF. As DNA, the CDR3 is TGTGCCAGCAGCCAAAGGGTCGGTTTTGGCTATGGCTACACCTTC. V and J are TRBV5-5 and TRBJ1-2; unclear D gene. The V and J ends lost 4 bases and 4 bases respectively, with 17 bases between them. The CDR3 extends over 15 amino acids. Germline lookup yields CDR1 SGHKS and CDR2 YYEKEE (reference sequence). Using reference TRBV5-5 and TRBJ1-2 for the parts outside the CDR3, the full variable domain is DAGVTQSPTHLIKTRGQQVTLRCSPISGHKSVSWYQQVLGQGPQFIFQYYEKEERGRGNFPDRFSARQFPNYSSELNVNALLLGDSALYLCASSQRVGFGYGYTFGSGTRLTVV.

The genes are TRBV19 and TRBJ2-5, with D perhaps matching TRBD1 (6 bases). This CDR3 has 14 residues. Germline V gene sequence: CDR1 LNHDA, CDR2 SQIVND (reference sequence). Trimming left V 6 bases short and J 5 bases short, with 16 bases between. The CDR3 protein is CASSAQGLGETQYF. CDR3 in DNA: TGTGCCAGTAGCGCACAGGGTTTGGGGGAGACCCAGTACTTC.

V is TRBV14 and J is TRBJ2-5, with D perhaps given as TRBD1 or TRBD2 (5 bases each). The CDR3 is 14 amino acids. V gave up 4 bases and J gave up 3 bases, with 12 bases separating them. Germline-derived CDR1 and CDR2 are SGHDN and FVKESK. The CDR3 here is CASSPGTREETQYF. DNA of the CDR3: TGTGCCAGCAGCCCCGGGACCCGGGAAGAGACCCAGTACTTC.

The chain links TRBV7-9 to TRBJ1-2; 10 nucleotides match TRBD1. V shed 6 bases, J shed 7 bases, and the junction held 5 bases outside the gene matches. Germline loops: CDR1 SEHNR, CDR2 FQNEAQ (reference sequence). This CDR3 region has 13 residues. CDR3 DNA sequence: TGTGCCAGCAGTCCGGGACAGGGGTTTGGCTACACCTTC. Translating it yields CASSPGQGFGYTF. Variable domain in full (rest from reference TRBV7-9 and TRBJ1-2): DTGVSQNPRHKITKRGQNVTFRCDPISEHNRLYWYRQTLGQGPEFLTYFQNEAQLEKSRLLSDRFSAERPKGSFSTLEIQRTEQGDSAMYLCASSPGQGFGYTFGSGTRLTVV.

This clone was observed a handful of times. The rearrangement uses TRBV18 and TRBJ1-5, with D tentatively TRBD1 (6 bases). Germline-derived CDR1 and CDR2 are KGHSH and LQKENI. With 8 bases removed from V and 3 bases from J, the gap between germline ends came to 11 bases. The CDR3 runs 13 residues. The CDR3 nucleotides are TGTGCCAGCGCACAGGGAGACAATCAGCCCCAGCATTTT. Its translation: CASAQGDNQPQHF. Looking up the rest from reference TRBV18 and TRBJ1-5 gives the full variable domain: NAGVMQNPRHLVRRRGQEARLRCSPMKGHSHVYWYRQLPEEGLKFMVYLQKENIIDESGMPKERFSAEFPKEGPSILRIQQVVRGDSAAYFCASAQGDNQPQHFGDGTRLSIL.

This clone was observed a few times. The chain joins TRBV18 to TRBJ1-1; 8 bases are shared with TRBD1. Germline CDR1 KGHSH, CDR2 LQKENI. The CDR3 consists of 16 residues. The junction had 6 bases not matched to a gene; V was cut back by 2 bases and J by 1 base. CDR3 sequence reads: CASSPFEGTGNTEAFF. The CDR3 coding sequence is TGTGCCAGCTCACCATTCGAAGGGACAGGGAACACTGAAGCTTTCTTT.

CDR3 loop: CASSDEGTYGYTF. Here the CDR3 DNA reads TGTGCCAGCAGTGATGAAGGGACCTATGGCTACACCTTC. The V gene is TRBV2, the J gene TRBJ1-2; tentatively, D is TRBD1 (5 bases). The V end lost 3 bases, the J end lost 4 bases, and 9 bases lay between the germline ends. CDR1 and CDR2 from the germline V gene are SNHLY and FYNNEI. CDR3 length equals 13 residues.

The genes are TRBV11-2 and TRBJ2-3; no definite D call. The length of the CDR3 is 13 residues. Germline loops: CDR1 SGHAT, CDR2 FQNNGV. V was cut by 5 bases and J by 0 bases, with 6 bases left in between. This CDR3 reads CASSVSSTDTQYF. CDR3 coding DNA: TGTGCCAGCAGCGTCTCTAGCACAGATACGCAGTATTTT.

The chain has TRBV2 and TRBJ2-5, with TRBD2 identical over 11 bases. Losses at the gene ends were 8 bases for V and 3 bases for J; bases not matched to a gene: 14. This CDR3 is built from 17 residues. Looked up from germline, CDR1 is SNHLY and CDR2 is FYNNEI. The CDR3 nucleotides read TGTGCCAGCCTCACCCGATCGACTAGCGGGACCAAAGAGACCCAGTACTTC. Translating gives CASLTRSTSGTKETQYF.

This clone was observed once. The rearrangement uses TRBV2 and TRBJ2-1, with 10 nucleotides matching TRBD2. This CDR3 region has 15 residues. Germline assignment: CDR1 SNHLY and CDR2 FYNNEI. Losses at the gene ends were 6 bases for V and 4 bases for J; bases not matched to a gene: 6. The CDR3 loop reads CASSPSGGPYNEQFF. For the CDR3, the DNA is TGTGCCAGCAGCCCTAGCGGGGGCCCGTACAATGAGCAGTTCTTC.

The DNA of the CDR3 is TGCGCCAGCAGCCAAAGGGAACAAGAGACCCAGTACTTC. Amino acids: CASSQREQETQYF. V usage is TRBV4-1 and J usage is TRBJ2-5, with no clear D. Germline CDR1 and CDR2: MGHRA and YSYEKL. Trimming pared 2 bases from V and 2 bases from J, leaving 6 bases between. The CDR3 loop spans 13 amino acids.

Only one count was recorded for this clone. The chain employs TRBV7-4 and TRBJ1-1, with D maybe TRBD1 (5 bases). Germline V lookup: CDR1 SGHVT, CDR2 SQSDAQ. V dropped 1 base and J dropped 1 base, with 7 bases sitting between them. There are 14 residues in the CDR3. CDR3 residues: CASSLEGWNTEAFF. The CDR3 DNA follows: TGTGCCAGCAGCTTAGAGGGGTGGAACACTGAAGCTTTCTTT.

The rearrangement links TRBV7-6 to TRBJ2-5; 8 bases map to TRBD1. This CDR3 has 16 residues. With 5 bases clipped from V and 4 bases from J, the junction kept 12 bases outside the gene matches. In germline, CDR1 is SGHVS, CDR2 FNYEAQ. CDR3 sequence reads: CASSPVGQGAAETQYF. The CDR3 DNA reads as TGTGCCAGCAGCCCCGTTGGGCAGGGGGCTGCAGAGACCCAGTACTTC. The full variable domain, rest sourced from reference TRBV7-6 and TRBJ2-5, is GAGVSQSPRYKVTKRGQDVALRCDPISGHVSLYWYRQALGQGPEFLTYFNYEAQQDKSGLPNDRFSAERPEGSISTLTIQRTEQRDSAMYRCASSPVGQGAAETQYFGPGTRLLVL.

Only a few counts were recorded for this clone. J is TRBJ2-5 and V is TRBV18; 11 nucleotides align to TRBD1. The CDR3 loop spans 15 amino acids. CDR1 is KGHSH, CDR2 LQKENI, per germline. J gave up 5 bases and V 4 bases, and 6 bases lay outside the gene matches. CDR3 bases: TGTGCCAGCTCACACGGACAGGGGGCCTTGGAGACCCAGTACTTC. This gives the protein CASSHGQGALETQYF.

This clone was picked up one time. This chain uses TRBV6-5 with TRBJ1-2, with a tentative D call TRBD1 (5 bases). This CDR3 has 15 amino acids. From germline, CDR1 is MNHEY and CDR2 SVGAGI. V was clipped by 0 bases and J by 8 bases, with 16 bases between them. The CDR3 spells CASSYSGGRPAGYTF. The CDR3 nucleotides are TGTGCCAGCAGTTACTCTGGGGGGAGACCGGCGGGCTACACCTTC.

The chain combines TRBV19 with TRBJ1-5; D perhaps matches TRBD1 (5 bases). Trimming removed 1 base at V and 7 bases at J, with 11 bases between. The CDR3 extends over 14 amino acids. In germline, CDR1 is LNHDA, CDR2 SQIVND (reference sequence). The CDR3 loop is CASSIGGEGQPQHF. The CDR3, as DNA: TGTGCCAGTAGTATAGGGGGGGAAGGACAGCCCCAGCATTTT.

V is TRBV28 and J is TRBJ2-1; the D gene is possibly TRBD2 (7 bases). V lost 11 bases and J lost 7, with 18 bases in between. This CDR3 is built from 13 residues. Germline V gene data show CDR1 as MDHEN and CDR2 as SYDVKM. The CDR3 loop reads CAGGSGGRNEQFF. The CDR3 DNA follows: TGTGCCGGTGGATCGGGGGGCCGGAATGAGCAGTTCTTC.

The V and J genes are TRBV25-1 and TRBJ1-2; TRBD1 is a possible D gene (5 bases). Germline V gene sequence: CDR1 MGHDK, CDR2 SYGVNS. V lost 1 base, J lost 4 bases, and 10 bases lay in between. The CDR3 totals 14 residues. CDR3 coding DNA: TGTGCCAGCAGTGAATTGGGGGGATTCTATGGCTACACCTTC. Amino acids: CASSELGGFYGYTF.

The gene calls are TRBV6-1 and TRBJ1-1, with D maybe TRBD1 (6 bases). The V gene's germline CDR1 is MNHNS and CDR2 SASEGT. CDR3 size: 14 residues. Between the trimmed V and J ends, which lost 4 bases and 7 bases, there was a span of 16 bases. The CDR3, as DNA: TGTGCCAGCAGTGTGGGCCAGGGGAAGGGTGAAGCTTTCTTT. Residues: CASSVGQGKGEAFF.

The chain recombines TRBV18 with TRBJ1-2; no definite D call. V dropped 4 bases and J dropped 3 bases, with 9 bases sitting between them. This CDR3 is 13 amino acids long. Germline V lookup: CDR1 KGHSH, CDR2 LQKENI. CDR3 amino acids: CASSQNDHYGYTF. The CDR3 DNA follows: TGTGCCAGCTCACAAAACGATCACTATGGCTACACCTTC.

V gene TRBV6-5 combines with J gene TRBJ2-7; D could derive from TRBD1 or TRBD2 (5 bases each). Germline lookup yields CDR1 MNHEY and CDR2 SVGAGI. The CDR3 loop spans 16 amino acids. V was shortened by 2 bases and J by 5 bases, with 19 bases between the two germline ends. The CDR3 region is CASSYTNQGVGDEQYF. The CDR3 DNA sequence: TGTGCCAGCAGTTACACAAATCAGGGAGTAGGCGACGAGCAGTACTTC.